This entry lists 17 T cell receptor beta chains sequenced from one sample in a study of T cells in localized non-small cell lung cancer (dated by TCRdb to the early 2020s). Preparation of the library involved the immunoSEQ multiplex PCR assay. What TCRdb holds here is the immuneACCESS table cut down to in-frame rearrangements. Part of the clones is not present; checked against another copy, under half of the missing clones reflect an unresolved V gene, and the others are unexplained. In all, the sample holds roughly 29,000 clones, and about 80% of those were seen once. About 5.3% of the sample is taken by the ten largest. The sample was peripheral blood mononuclear cells, taken before any cancer treatment. Receptors were obtained from a man aged 35 to 70 with stage III lung adenocarcinoma.

CDR3 protein: CASNYRVGGNQPQHF. CDR3 bases: TGTGCCAGTAATTACAGGGTGGGGGGCAATCAGCCCCAGCATTTT. V and J are TRBV19 and TRBJ1-5, with D possibly being TRBD1 (6 bases). V lost 7 bases and J lost 2, with 15 bases in between. Per germline, CDR1 LNHDA and CDR2 SQIVND (reference sequence). This CDR3 is 15 amino acids long.

The chain links TRBV5-4 to TRBJ2-7; no definite D call. CDR3 length equals 13 residues. V gave up 2 bases and J gave up 2 bases, with 8 bases separating them. Germline V gives CDR1 SGHNT, CDR2 YYREEE (reference sequence). In nucleotides, the CDR3 is TGTGCCAGCAGCTTTTCACAAGCCTACGAGCAGTACTTC. Amino acid sequence: CASSFSQAYEQYF.

V gene TRBV2 combines with J gene TRBJ2-5, with D possibly being TRBD2 (6 bases). Germline V gene sequence: CDR1 SNHLY, CDR2 FYNNEI. There are 15 residues in the CDR3. V shed 2 bases and J shed 2 bases, with 12 bases lying between them. The CDR3 loop reads CASSERRGGQETQYF. DNA of the CDR3: TGTGCCAGCAGTGAAAGGAGGGGTGGGCAAGAGACCCAGTACTTC.

The V and J genes are TRBV6-1 and TRBJ2-7; 7 nucleotides agree with TRBD2. Trimming cost V 7 bases and J 0 bases; bases outside gene matches: 6. This CDR3 region has 14 residues. Germline CDR1 and CDR2: MNHNS and SASEGT. The DNA for the CDR3 is TGTGCCAGCACCTTAGCGGGTACCTCCTACGAGCAGTACTTC. Protein: CASTLAGTSYEQYF.

V usage is TRBV11-2 and J usage is TRBJ2-2, with 14 bases aligning to TRBD2. This CDR3 is 16 amino acids long. From germline, CDR1 is SGHAT and CDR2 FQNNGV. V was pared by 4 bases and J by 5 bases, with 3 bases of the junction left unmatched. CDR3 sequence reads: CASSWTSGRSTGELFF. The CDR3 DNA sequence: TGTGCCAGCAGCTGGACTAGCGGGAGGTCTACCGGGGAGCTGTTTTTT. Full variable domain (outside the CDR3, taken from reference TRBV11-2 and TRBJ2-2): EAGVAQSPRYKIIEKRQSVAFWCNPISGHATLYWYQQILGQGPKLLIQFQNNGVVDDSQLPKDRFSAERLKGVDSTLKIQPAKLEDSAVYLCASSWTSGRSTGELFFGEGSRLTVL.

The J gene is TRBJ2-3, the V gene TRBV6-6; D is uncertain. Germline-derived CDR1 and CDR2 are MNHNY and SVGAGI (reference sequence). Trimming stripped 6 bases from V and 5 bases from J, with 15 bases between. This CDR3 has 14 amino acids. The CDR3: CASRPVLSRDTQYF. DNA of the CDR3: TGTGCCAGCAGGCCGGTCCTCTCACGAGATACGCAGTATTTT.

This rearrangement joins TRBV7-8 to TRBJ2-2; D ambiguous. This CDR3 has 15 residues. Germline V gene sequence: CDR1 SGHVS, CDR2 FQNEAQ. Trimming stripped 5 bases from V and 2 bases from J, with 12 bases between. The CDR3 loop reads CASSPKRVNTGELFF. The CDR3 DNA reads TGTGCCAGCAGCCCTAAAAGGGTCAACACCGGGGAGCTGTTTTTT.

As concerns this clone: The junction and the germline gene differ at one end; a read error may be behind it. The chain links TRBV6-1 to TRBJ1-5; TRBD1 matches 8 bases. Per the germline V gene, CDR1 is MNHNS and CDR2 is SASEGT. The CDR3 contains 15 residues. Written as DNA, the CDR3 is TGTGCCACCAGTACACAGGGGGTAGGGATTCAGCCCCAGCATTTT. This gives the protein CATSTQGVGIQPQHF.

This clone was seen a single time. In the same sample, other DNA sequences code for this CDR3. The V and J genes are TRBV5-1 and TRBJ2-7, with TRBD2 matching over 8 bases. The CDR3 length is 14 residues. Germline CDR1 is SGHRS and CDR2 is YFSETQ. With 3 bases clipped from V and 1 base from J, the junction kept 3 bases outside the gene matches. CDR3 in amino acids: CASSSIAGSYEQYF. The CDR3, as DNA: TGCGCCAGCAGCTCAATAGCGGGGTCCTACGAGCAGTACTTC.

The chain combines TRBV19 with TRBJ1-3; no clear D gene. The V gene's germline CDR1 is LNHDA and CDR2 SQIVND (reference sequence). Trimming stripped 0 bases from V and 0 bases from J, with 6 bases between. CDR3 length: 15 residues. Here the CDR3 DNA reads TGTGCCAGTAGTATAGACACCGTCTCTGGAAACACCATATATTTT. Its protein product is CASSIDTVSGNTIYF.

The chain couples TRBV18 to TRBJ2-2; TRBD1 or TRBD2 may be the D gene (5 bases each). Trimming shortened V by 6 bases and J by 4 bases, and 15 bases separated the two germline ends. Per germline, CDR1 KGHSH and CDR2 LQKENI. This CDR3 comprises 15 residues. CDR3: CASSPRGPPTGELFF. CDR3 DNA: TGTGCCAGCTCCCCGAGGGGTCCCCCCACCGGGGAGCTGTTTTTT.

The V and J genes are TRBV5-6 and TRBJ2-1, with D perhaps given as TRBD1 or TRBD2 (5 bases each). The CDR3 consists of 17 residues. The germline gives CDR1 SGHDT, CDR2 YYEEEE. Trimming left V 0 bases short and J 4 bases short, with 17 bases between. The CDR3 DNA reads as TGTGCCAGCAGCTTGGATGGCAGGGACGACGGGTACAATGAGCAGTTCTTC. It yields the protein CASSLDGRDDGYNEQFF.

This sequence joins TRBV6-5 and TRBJ2-7; 10 bases are shared with TRBD1. V lost 6 bases, J lost 5 bases, and 4 bases stayed unmatched. Per germline, CDR1 MNHEY and CDR2 SVGAGI. The CDR3 is 13 amino acids. The CDR3 protein is CASRTGTGDEQYV. Written as DNA, the CDR3 is TGTGCCAGCAGAACCGGGACAGGGGACGAGCAGTACGTC.

This clone has just one count. The chain has TRBV18 and TRBJ1-1; the D gene is possibly TRBD1 (6 bases). The V end lost 2 bases, the J end lost 1 base, and 11 bases lay between the germline ends. Looked up from germline, CDR1 is KGHSH and CDR2 is LQKENI. The CDR3 consists of 15 residues. The CDR3 coding sequence is TGTGCCAGCTCACCAAACAGGGACCCGAACACTGAAGCTTTCTTT. Its translation: CASSPNRDPNTEAFF.

The chain employs TRBV10-2 and TRBJ1-3, with TRBD1 identical over 7 bases. The length of the CDR3 is 15 residues. Germline loops: CDR1 WSHSY, CDR2 SAAADI. The trim removed 2 bases at V and 4 bases at J, leaving 5 bases unmatched. In nucleotides, the CDR3 is TGCGCCAGCAGTGAGCCGACAGGGTCCGGAAACACCATATATTTT. It translates to CASSEPTGSGNTIYF.

The chain links TRBV6-1 to TRBJ2-5; 12 nucleotides agree with TRBD2. Unmatched junction bases numbered 4, after V lost 4 bases and J lost 4 bases. The germline V gene encodes CDR1 MNHNS and CDR2 SASEGT. There are 15 residues in the CDR3. The CDR3 spells CASSGLAGAGETQYF. In DNA, the CDR3 is TGTGCCAGCAGTGGACTAGCGGGGGCCGGAGAGACCCAGTACTTC.

The table lists this clone with a count of one. The CDR3 loop reads CASLYWPSTEAFF. The CDR3 nucleotides read TGTGCCAGCCTCTACTGGCCCTCCACTGAAGCTTTCTTT. The V gene is TRBV5-4, the J gene TRBJ1-1; D ambiguous. Trimming took off 7 bases at V and 4 bases at J, with 14 bases between the two ends. Germline values: CDR1 SGHNT, CDR2 YYREEE (reference sequence). The CDR3 has 13 amino acids.